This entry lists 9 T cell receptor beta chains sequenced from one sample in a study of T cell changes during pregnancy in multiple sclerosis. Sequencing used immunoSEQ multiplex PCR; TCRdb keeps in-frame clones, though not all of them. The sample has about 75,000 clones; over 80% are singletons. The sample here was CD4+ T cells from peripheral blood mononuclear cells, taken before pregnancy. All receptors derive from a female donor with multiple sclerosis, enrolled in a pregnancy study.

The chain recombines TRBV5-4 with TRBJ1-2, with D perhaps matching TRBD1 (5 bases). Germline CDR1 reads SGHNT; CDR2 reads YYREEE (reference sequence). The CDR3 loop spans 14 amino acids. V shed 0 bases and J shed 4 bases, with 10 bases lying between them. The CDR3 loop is CASSLGGVGYGYTF. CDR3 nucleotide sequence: TGTGCCAGCAGCTTGGGGGGGGTCGGCTATGGCTACACCTTC. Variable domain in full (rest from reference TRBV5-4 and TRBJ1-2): ETGVTQSPTHLIKTRGQQVTLRCSSQSGHNTVSWYQQALGQGPQFIFQYYREEENGRGNFPPRFSGLQFPNYSSELNVNALELDDSALYLCASSLGGVGYGYTFGSGTRLTVV.

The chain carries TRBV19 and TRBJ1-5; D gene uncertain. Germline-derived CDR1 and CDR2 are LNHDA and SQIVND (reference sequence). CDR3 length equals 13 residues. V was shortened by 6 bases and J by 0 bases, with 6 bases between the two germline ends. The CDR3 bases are TGTGCCAGTAGCCTATCTAGCAATCAGCCCCAGCATTTT. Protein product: CASSLSSNQPQHF.

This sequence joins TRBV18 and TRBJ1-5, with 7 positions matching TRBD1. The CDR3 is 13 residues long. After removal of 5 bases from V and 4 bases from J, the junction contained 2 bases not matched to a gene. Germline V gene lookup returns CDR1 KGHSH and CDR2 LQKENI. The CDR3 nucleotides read TGTGCCAGCTCATCACAGGGGAATCAGCCCCAGCATTTT. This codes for CASSSQGNQPQHF.

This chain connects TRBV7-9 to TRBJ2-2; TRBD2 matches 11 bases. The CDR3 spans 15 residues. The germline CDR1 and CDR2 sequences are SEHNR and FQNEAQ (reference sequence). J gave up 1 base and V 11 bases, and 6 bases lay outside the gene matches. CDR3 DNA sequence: TGTGCCGGAAACGGGACTAGCGGGAACACCGGGGAGCTGTTTTTT. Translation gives CAGNGTSGNTGELFF.

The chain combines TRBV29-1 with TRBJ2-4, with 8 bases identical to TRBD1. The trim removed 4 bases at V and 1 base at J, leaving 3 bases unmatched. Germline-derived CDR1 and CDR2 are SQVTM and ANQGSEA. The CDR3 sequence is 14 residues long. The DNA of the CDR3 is TGCAGCGTTGCGGGACAGGTGGCCAAAAACATTCAGTACTTC. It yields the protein CSVAGQVAKNIQYF.

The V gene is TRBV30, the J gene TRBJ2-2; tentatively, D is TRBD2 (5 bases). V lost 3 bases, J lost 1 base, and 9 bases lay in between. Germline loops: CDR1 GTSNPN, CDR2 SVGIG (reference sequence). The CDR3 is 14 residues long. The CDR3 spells CAWRDLVNTGELFF. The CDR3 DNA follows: TGTGCCTGGAGGGACTTGGTGAACACCGGGGAGCTGTTTTTT.

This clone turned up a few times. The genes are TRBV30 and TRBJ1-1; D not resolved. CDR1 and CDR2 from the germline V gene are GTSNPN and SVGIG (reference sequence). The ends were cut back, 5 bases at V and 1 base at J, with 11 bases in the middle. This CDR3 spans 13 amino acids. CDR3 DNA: TGTGCCTGGGATCAGTTATCGAACACTGAAGCTTTCTTT. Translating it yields CAWDQLSNTEAFF.

CDR3 residues: CASSLKGQGLDEQFF. CDR3 in DNA: TGCGCCAGCAGCTTGAAGGGACAGGGGTTAGATGAGCAGTTCTTC. The genes are TRBV5-1 and TRBJ2-1, with TRBD1 matching over 10 bases. CDR3 length: 15 residues. CDR1 is SGHRS, CDR2 YFSETQ, per germline. J was trimmed by 8 bases and V by 1 base; bases with no gene match: 6.

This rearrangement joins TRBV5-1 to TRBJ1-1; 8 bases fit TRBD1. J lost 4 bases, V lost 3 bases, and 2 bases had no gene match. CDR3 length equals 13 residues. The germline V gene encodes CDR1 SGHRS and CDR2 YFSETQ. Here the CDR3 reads CASSSGGGTEAFF. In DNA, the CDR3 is TGCGCCAGCAGCTCAGGGGGCGGCACTGAAGCTTTCTTT.